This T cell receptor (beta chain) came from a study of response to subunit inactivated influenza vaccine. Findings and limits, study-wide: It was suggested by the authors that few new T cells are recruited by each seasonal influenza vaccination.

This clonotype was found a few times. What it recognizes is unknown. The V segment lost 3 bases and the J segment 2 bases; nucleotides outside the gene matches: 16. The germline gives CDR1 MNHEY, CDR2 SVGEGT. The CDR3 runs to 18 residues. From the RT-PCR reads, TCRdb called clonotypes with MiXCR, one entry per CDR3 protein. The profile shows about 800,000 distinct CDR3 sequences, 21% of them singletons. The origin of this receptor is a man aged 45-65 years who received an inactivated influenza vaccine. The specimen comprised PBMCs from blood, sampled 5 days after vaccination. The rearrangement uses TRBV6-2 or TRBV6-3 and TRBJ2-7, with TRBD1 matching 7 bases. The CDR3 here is CASSYLTGSIGTAYEQYF. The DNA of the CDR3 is TGTGCCAGCAGTTATCTCACCGGCTCCATCGGGACAGCCTACGAGCAGTACTTC.